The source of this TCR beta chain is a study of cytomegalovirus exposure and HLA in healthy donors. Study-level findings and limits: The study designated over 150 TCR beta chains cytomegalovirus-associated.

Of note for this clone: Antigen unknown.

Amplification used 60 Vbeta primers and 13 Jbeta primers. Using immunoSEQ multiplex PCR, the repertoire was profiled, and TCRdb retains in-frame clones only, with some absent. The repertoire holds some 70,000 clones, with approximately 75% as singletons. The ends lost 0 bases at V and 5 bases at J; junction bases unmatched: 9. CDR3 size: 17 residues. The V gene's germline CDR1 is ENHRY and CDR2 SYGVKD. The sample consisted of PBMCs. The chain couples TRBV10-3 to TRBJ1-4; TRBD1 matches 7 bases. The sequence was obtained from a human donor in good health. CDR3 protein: CAISESGLQGGNEKLFF. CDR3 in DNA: TGTGCCATCAGTGAGTCCGGGCTGCAGGGGGGAAATGAAAAACTGTTTTTT.